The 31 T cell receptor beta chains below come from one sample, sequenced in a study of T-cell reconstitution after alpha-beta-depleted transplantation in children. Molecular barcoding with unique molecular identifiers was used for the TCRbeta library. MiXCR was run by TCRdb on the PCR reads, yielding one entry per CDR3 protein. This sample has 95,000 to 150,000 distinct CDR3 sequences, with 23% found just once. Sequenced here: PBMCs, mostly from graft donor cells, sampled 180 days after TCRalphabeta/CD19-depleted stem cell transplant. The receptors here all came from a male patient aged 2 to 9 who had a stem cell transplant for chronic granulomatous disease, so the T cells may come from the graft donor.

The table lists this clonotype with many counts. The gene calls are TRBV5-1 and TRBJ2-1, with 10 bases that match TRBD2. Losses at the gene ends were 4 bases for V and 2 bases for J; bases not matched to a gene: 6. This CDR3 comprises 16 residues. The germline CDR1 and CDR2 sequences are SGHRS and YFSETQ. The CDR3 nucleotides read TGCGCCAGCAGCGGATCTAGCGGGAGTGCCTACAATGAGCAGTTCTTC. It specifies CASSGSSGSAYNEQFF.

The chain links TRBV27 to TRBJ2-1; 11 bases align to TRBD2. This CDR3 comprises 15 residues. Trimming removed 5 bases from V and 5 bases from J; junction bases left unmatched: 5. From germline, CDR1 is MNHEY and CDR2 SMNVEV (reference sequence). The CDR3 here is CASSEGTSGHNEQFF. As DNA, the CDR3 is TGTGCCAGCAGTGAAGGGACTAGCGGTCACAATGAGCAGTTCTTC.

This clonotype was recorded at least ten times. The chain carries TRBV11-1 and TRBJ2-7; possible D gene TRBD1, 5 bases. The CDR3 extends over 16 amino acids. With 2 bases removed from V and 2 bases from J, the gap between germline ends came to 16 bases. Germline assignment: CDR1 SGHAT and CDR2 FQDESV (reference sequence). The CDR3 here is CASSLKTVQPTYEQYF. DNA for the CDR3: TGTGCCAGCAGCTTAAAGACAGTTCAACCTACCTACGAGCAGTACTTC. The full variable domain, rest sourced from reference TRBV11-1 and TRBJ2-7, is EAEVAQSPRYKITEKSQAVAFWCDPISGHATLYWYRQILGQGPELLVQFQDESVVDDSQLPKDRFSAERLKGVDSTLKIQPAELGDSAMYLCASSLKTVQPTYEQYFGPGTRLTVT.

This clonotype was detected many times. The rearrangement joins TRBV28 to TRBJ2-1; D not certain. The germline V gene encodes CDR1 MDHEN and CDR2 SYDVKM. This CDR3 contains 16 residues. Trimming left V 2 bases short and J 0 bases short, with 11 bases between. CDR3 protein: CASSLGPKGSYNEQFF. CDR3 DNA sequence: TGTGCCAGCAGTTTAGGGCCTAAAGGCTCCTACAATGAGCAGTTCTTC.

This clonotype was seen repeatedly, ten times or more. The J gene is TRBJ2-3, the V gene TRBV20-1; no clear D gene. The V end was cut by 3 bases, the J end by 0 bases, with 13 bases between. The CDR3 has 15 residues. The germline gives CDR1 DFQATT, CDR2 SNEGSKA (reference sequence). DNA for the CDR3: TGCAGTGCTAGGCCCCTAACAACTAGCACAGATACGCAGTATTTT. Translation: CSARPLTTSTDTQYF.

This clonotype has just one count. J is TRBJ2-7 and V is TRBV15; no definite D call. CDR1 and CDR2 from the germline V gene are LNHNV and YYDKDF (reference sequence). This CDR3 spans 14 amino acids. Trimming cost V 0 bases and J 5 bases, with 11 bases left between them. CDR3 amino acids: CATSRDGYVDEQYF. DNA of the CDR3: TGTGCCACCAGCAGAGATGGATATGTCGACGAGCAGTACTTC.

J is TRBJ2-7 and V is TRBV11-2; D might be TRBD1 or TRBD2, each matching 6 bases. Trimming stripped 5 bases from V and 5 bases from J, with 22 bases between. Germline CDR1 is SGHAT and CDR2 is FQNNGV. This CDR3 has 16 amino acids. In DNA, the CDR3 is TGTGCCAGCAGCCTACTTAGGGGGGAAGGAGCGGACGAGCAGTACTTC. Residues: CASSLLRGEGADEQYF.

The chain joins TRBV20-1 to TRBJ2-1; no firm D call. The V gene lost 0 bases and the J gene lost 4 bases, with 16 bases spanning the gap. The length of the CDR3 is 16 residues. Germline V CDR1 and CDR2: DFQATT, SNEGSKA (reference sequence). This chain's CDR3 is CSARDLGSPPYNEQFF. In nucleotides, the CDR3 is TGCAGTGCTAGAGATCTGGGTTCGCCTCCTTACAATGAGCAGTTCTTC.

The CDR3 sequence: CASSGGLAGAGELFF. In DNA, the CDR3 is TGTGCCAGCTCTGGGGGACTAGCGGGAGCAGGGGAGCTGTTTTTT. The genes are TRBV28 and TRBJ2-2; TRBD2 aligns across 14 bases. This CDR3 is built from 15 residues. The junction had 7 bases not matched to a gene; V was cut back by 8 bases and J by 8 bases. The germline gives CDR1 MDHEN, CDR2 SYDVKM.

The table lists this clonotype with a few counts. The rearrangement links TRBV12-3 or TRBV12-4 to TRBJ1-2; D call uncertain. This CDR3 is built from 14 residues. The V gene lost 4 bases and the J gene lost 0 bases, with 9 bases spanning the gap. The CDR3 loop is CASSWGGTNYGYTF. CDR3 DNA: TGTGCCAGCAGTTGGGGAGGCACTAACTATGGCTACACCTTC.

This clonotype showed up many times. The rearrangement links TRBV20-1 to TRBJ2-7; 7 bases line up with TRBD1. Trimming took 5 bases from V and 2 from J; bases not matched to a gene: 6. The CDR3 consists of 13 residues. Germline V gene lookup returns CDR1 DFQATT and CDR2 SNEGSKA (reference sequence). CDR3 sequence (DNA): TGCAGTGCTGTCGGGACAGATACCTACGAGCAGTACTTC. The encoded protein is CSAVGTDTYEQYF.

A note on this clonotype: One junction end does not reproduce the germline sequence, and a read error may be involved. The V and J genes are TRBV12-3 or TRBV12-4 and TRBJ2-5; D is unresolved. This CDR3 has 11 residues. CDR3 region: CTSSLGPSEHF. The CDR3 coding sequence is TGTACCAGCAGTTTAGGTCCCTCAGAGCACTTC.

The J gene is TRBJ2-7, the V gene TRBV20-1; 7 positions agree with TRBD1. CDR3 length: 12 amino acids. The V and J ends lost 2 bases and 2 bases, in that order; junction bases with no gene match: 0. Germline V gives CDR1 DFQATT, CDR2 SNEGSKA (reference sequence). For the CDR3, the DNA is TGCAGTGCTAGACAGGGGGCCTACGAGCAGTACTTC. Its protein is CSARQGAYEQYF.

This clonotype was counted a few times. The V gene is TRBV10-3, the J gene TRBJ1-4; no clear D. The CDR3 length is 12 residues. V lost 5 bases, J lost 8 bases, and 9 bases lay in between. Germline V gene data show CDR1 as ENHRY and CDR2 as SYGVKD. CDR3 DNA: TGTGCCATCAGTAGGACGGCCGAAAAACTGTTTTTT. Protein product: CAISRTAEKLFF.

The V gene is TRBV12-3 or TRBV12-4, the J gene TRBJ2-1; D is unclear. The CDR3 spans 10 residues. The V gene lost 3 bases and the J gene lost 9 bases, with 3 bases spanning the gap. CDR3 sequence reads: CASSFGEQFF. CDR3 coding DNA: TGTGCCAGCAGTTTTGGTGAGCAGTTCTTC.

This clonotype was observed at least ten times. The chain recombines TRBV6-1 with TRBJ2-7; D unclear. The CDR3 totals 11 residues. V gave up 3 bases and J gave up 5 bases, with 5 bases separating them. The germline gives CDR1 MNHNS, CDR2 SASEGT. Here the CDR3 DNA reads TGTGCCAGCAGTGAGGGCCACGAGCAGTACTTC. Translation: CASSEGHEQYF.

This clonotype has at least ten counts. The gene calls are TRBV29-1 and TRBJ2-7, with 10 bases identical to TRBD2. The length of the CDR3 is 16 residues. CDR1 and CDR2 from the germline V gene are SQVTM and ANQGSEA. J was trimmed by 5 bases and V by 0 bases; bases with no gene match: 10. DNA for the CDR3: TGCAGCGTTGAAGATCTAGGTAGCGGGGGGTCACACGAGCAGTACTTC. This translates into CSVEDLGSGGSHEQYF.

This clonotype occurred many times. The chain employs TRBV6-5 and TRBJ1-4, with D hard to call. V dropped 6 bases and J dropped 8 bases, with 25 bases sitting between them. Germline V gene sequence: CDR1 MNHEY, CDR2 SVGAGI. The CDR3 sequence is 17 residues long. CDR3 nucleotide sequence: TGTGCCAGCAGCCCATTCCCACCCGACGGAGGTGACGAAAAACTGTTTTTT. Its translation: CASSPFPPDGGDEKLFF.

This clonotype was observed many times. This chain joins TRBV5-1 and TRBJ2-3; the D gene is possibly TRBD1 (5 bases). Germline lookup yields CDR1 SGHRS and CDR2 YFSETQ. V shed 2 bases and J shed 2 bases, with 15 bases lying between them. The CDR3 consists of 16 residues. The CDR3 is CASSFLKQVNTDTQYF. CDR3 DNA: TGCGCCAGCAGCTTTTTGAAACAGGTCAACACAGATACGCAGTATTTT.

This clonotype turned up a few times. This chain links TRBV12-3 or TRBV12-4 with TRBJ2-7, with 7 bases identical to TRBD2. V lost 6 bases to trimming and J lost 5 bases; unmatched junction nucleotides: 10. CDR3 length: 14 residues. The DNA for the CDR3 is TGTGCCAGCAGCCGAGTCGCGGGAGCCCACGAGCAGTACTTC. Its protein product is CASSRVAGAHEQYF.

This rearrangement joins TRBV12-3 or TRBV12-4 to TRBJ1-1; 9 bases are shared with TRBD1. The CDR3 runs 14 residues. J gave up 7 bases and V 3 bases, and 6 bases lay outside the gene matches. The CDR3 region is CASSLRDRVNEAFF. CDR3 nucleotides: TGTGCCAGCAGTTTGAGGGACAGGGTGAATGAAGCTTTCTTT.

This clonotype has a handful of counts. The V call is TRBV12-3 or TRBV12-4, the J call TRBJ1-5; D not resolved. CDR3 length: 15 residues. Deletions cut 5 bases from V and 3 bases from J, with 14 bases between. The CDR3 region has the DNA TGTGCCAGCAGTCCGGTAGCCAGTCCCAATCAGCCCCAGCATTTT. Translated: CASSPVASPNQPQHF.

The CDR3 DNA reads as TGTGCCAGCAAAATTCGACAGGCTGTAGCCAAAAACATTCAGTACTTC. This translates into CASKIRQAVAKNIQYF. The chain is built from TRBV25-1 and TRBJ2-4; TRBD1 is a possible D gene (6 bases). Germline loops: CDR1 MGHDK, CDR2 SYGVNS. This CDR3 is built from 16 residues. The V end lost 7 bases, the J end lost 0 bases, and 16 bases lay between the germline ends.

The CDR3 loop reads CSVDQETGGWGEQFF. For the CDR3, the DNA is TGCAGCGTTGATCAGGAGACAGGGGGCTGGGGTGAGCAGTTCTTC. This chain links TRBV29-1 with TRBJ2-1; 10 bases align to TRBD1. Losses at the gene ends were 3 bases for V and 9 bases for J; bases not matched to a gene: 11. Germline CDR1 reads SQVTM; CDR2 reads ANQGSEA. The CDR3 is 15 amino acids.

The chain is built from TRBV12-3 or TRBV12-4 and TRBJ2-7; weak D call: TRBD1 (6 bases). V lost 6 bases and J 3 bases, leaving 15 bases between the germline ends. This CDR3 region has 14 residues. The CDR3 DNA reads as TGTGCCAGCAGGAGGACAGTCCTAAGCTACGAGCAGTACTTC. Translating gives CASRRTVLSYEQYF.

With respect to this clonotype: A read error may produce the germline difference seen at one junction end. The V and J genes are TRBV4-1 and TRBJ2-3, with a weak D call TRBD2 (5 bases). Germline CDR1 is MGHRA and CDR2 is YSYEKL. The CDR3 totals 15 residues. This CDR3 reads CAISQGLPCTDTQYF. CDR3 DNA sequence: TGTGCCATCAGCCAAGGACTCCCCTGCACAGATACGCAGTATTTT.

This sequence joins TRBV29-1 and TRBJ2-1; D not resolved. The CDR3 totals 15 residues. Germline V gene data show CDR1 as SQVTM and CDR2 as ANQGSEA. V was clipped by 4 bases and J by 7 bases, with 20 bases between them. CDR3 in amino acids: CSVVPPTDALNEQFF. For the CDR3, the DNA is TGCAGCGTTGTCCCCCCCACAGATGCTTTGAATGAGCAGTTCTTC.

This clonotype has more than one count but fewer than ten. CDR3 sequence: CASSVREGTEAFF. The CDR3 coding sequence is TGTGCCAGCAGCGTAAGGGAGGGCACTGAAGCTTTCTTT. The chain has TRBV7-9 and TRBJ1-1, with unresolved D. The CDR3 totals 13 residues. Per germline, CDR1 SEHNR and CDR2 FQNEAQ (reference sequence). Between the trimmed V and J ends, which lost 5 bases and 4 bases, there was a span of 11 bases. The full variable domain, with the rest looked up from reference TRBV7-9 and TRBJ1-1, is DTGVSQNPRHKITKRGQNVTFRCDPISEHNRLYWYRQTLGQGPEFLTYFQNEAQLEKSRLLSDRFSAERPKGSFSTLEIQRTEQGDSAMYLCASSVREGTEAFFGQGTRLTVV.

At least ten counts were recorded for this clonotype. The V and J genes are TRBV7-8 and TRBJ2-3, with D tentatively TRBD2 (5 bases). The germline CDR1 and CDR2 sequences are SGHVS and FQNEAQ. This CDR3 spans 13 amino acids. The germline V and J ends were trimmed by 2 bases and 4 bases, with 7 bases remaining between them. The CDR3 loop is CASSLILADTQYF. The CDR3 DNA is TGTGCCAGCAGCTTAATACTAGCAGATACGCAGTATTTT.

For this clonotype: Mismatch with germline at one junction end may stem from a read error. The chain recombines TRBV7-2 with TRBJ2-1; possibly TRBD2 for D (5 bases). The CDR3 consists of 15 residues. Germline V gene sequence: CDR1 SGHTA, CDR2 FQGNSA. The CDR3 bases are TGTGCCAGCAGCCTAGCTGCGGGTCCCTACAATGAGCAGTTCTTC. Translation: CASSLAAGPYNEQFF.

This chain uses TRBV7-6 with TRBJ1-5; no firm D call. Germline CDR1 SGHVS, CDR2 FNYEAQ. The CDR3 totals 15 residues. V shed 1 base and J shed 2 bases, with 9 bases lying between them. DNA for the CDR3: TGTGCCAGCAGCTTAGTCCCCGATGGCAATCAGCCCCAGCATTTT. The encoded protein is CASSLVPDGNQPQHF.